This T cell receptor beta chain was sequenced for a study of beta chain features in type 1 diabetes (dated by TCRdb to about 2018). Regarding the study in general: Patients and healthy donors did not differ in mean age, gender distribution, total cell number or subset yield. A total of approximately 99,000,000 sorted cells were examined across all samples, and RNA yield correlated strongly with the number of cells per subset. The study compared the TCRB repertoires of sorted circulating CD4+ T cell subsets in recently diagnosed type 1 diabetes patients with those in matched healthy donors. Naive and central memory subsets were obtained from all 30 or so donors, but regulatory and stem cell-like memory subsets were isolated from only 8 patients and 8 healthy donors. Paper-wide results and their limitations: Because cDNA rather than genomic DNA was sequenced, highly expressing activated cells could have been over-represented, although no difference in activation and CD3 levels was found between groups. Shorter templates might be favored by PCR, yet because patient and control samples were amplified and corrected together, any such skew would affect both groups equally. At VDJ recombination sites, type 1 diabetes patients had fewer insertions and more deleted nucleotides, which implies abnormalities in thymic rearrangement. Because the HLA sub-analyses included only small numbers of individuals, any influence of HLA type on TCRB rearrangement was left unresolved. Naive, central memory and regulatory TCRB repertoires appeared more similar among patients than among healthy donors. A moderate but significant shortening of TCRB CDR3 length was observed in type 1 diabetes patients in all four CD4+ subsets.

Each donor gave one peripheral blood draw, around 100 mL on average, collected into heparinised tubes. A BD FACSAria II and a panel including CD45RO, CCR7, CD25, CD127, CD95 and CD27 were used to sort naive, central memory, regulatory and stem cell-like memory CD4+ T cells. A purity above 95% was achieved for all sorted populations. PBMCs were separated immediately by Lymphoprep density gradient centrifugation and were stained directly, without being cultured. To minimize batch effects, samples were stained and sorted in pairs, one healthy donor with one patient per experiment. In regard to this clone: No antigen is known for it. This may stem from a read error, because a much larger clone lies one nucleotide away.

The entire isolated RNA was reverse transcribed using the High Capacity cDNA Reverse Transcription Kit, and thus expressed TCRB transcripts were sequenced. Deep immunoSEQ sequencing was applied to naive, central memory and regulatory T cell samples, giving an average of approximately 4 million total reads per sample. Sorted cells were lysed in RLT buffer, and RNA was extracted using DNase-treated RNeasy Micro or Mini kits according to cell number. To prevent cross-contamination, every cell subset was processed on its own, while patient and healthy donor samples were processed together. TCRB sequences were amplified from cDNA with the immunoSEQ multiplex PCR, producing 87-bp fragments spanning the CDR3 region. The amplicons were sequenced using the Illumina HiSeq platform. The paper's data handling went like this. PCR bias was computationally corrected using synthetic template baselines, reads within Hamming distance 2 were collapsed, and singletons that could not be merged were discarded. Reads were aligned against IMGT to assign V, D and J genes, CDR3 length and insertions or deletions at six rearrangement sites. Clonotype counts were normalized to sorted cell number within each subset before computing true diversity and Gini coefficients with the tcR R package. The overlap coefficient, calculated on TCRB nucleotide sequences, was used to measure repertoire sharing. As a proxy for the pre-selection repertoire, out-of-frame TCRB sequences from naive cells were analyzed. What TCRdb holds here is the immuneACCESS table cut down to in-frame rearrangements. Part of the clones is not present; checked against another copy, under half of the missing clones reflect an unresolved V gene, and the others are unexplained. The DNA was the basis for D and trimming; V, J and clone size are from that table. Recorded for this sample are about 640,000 clones; over 10% of them occurred a single time. In total, the top ten clones hold 0.095% to 0.15% of the sample.

For CDR1 and CDR2, the germline V gene lists SGHAT and FQNNGV. The CDR3 starts with the cysteine, ends with the phenylalanine, and has 13 residues. The kept DNA is CDR3 alone, 39 bases in frame from the first base. Trimming at the junction amounts to 0 bases on V and 5 bases on J, and the germline ends lie 8 bases apart. The receptor was derived from a man aged 25-45 years with type 1 diabetes. This receptor chain uses TRBV11-2 and TRBJ2-7, and the D gene may be TRBD1, 6 bases matching. The sample was naive CD4+ T cells from blood. What the cell subset or site label conveys for this sample: true naive CD4+ T cells. The sequenced DNA is TGTGCCAGCAGCTTAGACAGGGGCCACGAGCAGTACTTC. This translates into CASSLDRGHEQYF. With the rest looked up from the reference TRBV11-2 and TRBJ2-7 genes rather than sequenced, the full variable domain is EAGVAQSPRYKIIEKRQSVAFWCNPISGHATLYWYQQILGQGPKLLIQFQNNGVVDDSQLPKDRFSAERLKGVDSTLKIQPAKLEDSAVYLCASSLDRGHEQYFGPGTRLTVT.